This T cell receptor beta chain was captured by sequencing in a study of cytomegalovirus exposure and HLA in healthy donors. Study in general: According to later analysis, the same platform produced the 100 to 150 validation and several hundred first-cohort repertoires.

The method was immunoSEQ multiplex PCR; TCRdb's version includes in-frame clones alone and lacks a portion of them. The sample includes 140,000 to 150,000 clones, roughly 93% of them seen just once. A remark on this clone: Its matching antigen is unknown.

Germline trimming cut 5 bases from V and 1 base from J; bases unmatched to any gene: 7. CDR3 length equals 17 residues. Per the germline V gene, CDR1 is SGHTA and CDR2 is FQGNSA. Study results and caveats: In the 95 to 150 validation repertoires, a later analysis found that first-cohort TCR clusters tended to co-occur.

The chain carries TRBV7-2 and TRBJ2-1, with 11 bases that match TRBD2. Source material: PBMCs. This TCR derives from a man between 18 and 35 years old in good health and CMV-seropositive. CDR3 nucleotide sequence: TGTGCCAGCAGCCCGCAAACTAGCGGGGGATCCTACAATGAGCAGTTCTTC. It codes for CASSPQTSGGSYNEQFF.